This T cell receptor beta chain was recovered during a study of cytomegalovirus exposure and HLA in healthy donors. Study conclusions and caveats: Rare TCR sequences predominated, though certain public TCRs were found in many donors. Researchers left out some V segments, among them TRBV6-2 and TRBV6-3, as indistinguishable.

CDR1 and CDR2 from the germline V gene are ENHRY and SYGVKD. This CDR3 comprises 15 residues. Unmatched junction bases numbered 1, after V lost 0 bases and J lost 5 bases. Use of 60 Vbeta and 13 Jbeta primers characterized the PCR. Per the original methods: Approximately 11 million of 75 million to 85 million unique TCR beta chains were shared, per a later count. The repertoire was sequenced with immunoSEQ multiplex PCR; TCRdb's copy has only in-frame clones and lacks some. That table is the source of V, J and clone size, and D and trimming were worked out from the DNA. Of about 120,000 clones listed, 77% were seen once; the top ten hold around 3.5%. In the case of this clone: What it binds is not known.

The sequence was obtained from a human donor in good health. V is TRBV10-3 and J is TRBJ1-1; 12 nucleotides match TRBD1. The sample taken for sequencing was PBMCs. CDR3 in DNA: TGTGCCATCAGTGAGTCGGGACAGGGGGCAACTGAAGCTTTCTTT. Encoded protein: CAISESGQGATEAFF.